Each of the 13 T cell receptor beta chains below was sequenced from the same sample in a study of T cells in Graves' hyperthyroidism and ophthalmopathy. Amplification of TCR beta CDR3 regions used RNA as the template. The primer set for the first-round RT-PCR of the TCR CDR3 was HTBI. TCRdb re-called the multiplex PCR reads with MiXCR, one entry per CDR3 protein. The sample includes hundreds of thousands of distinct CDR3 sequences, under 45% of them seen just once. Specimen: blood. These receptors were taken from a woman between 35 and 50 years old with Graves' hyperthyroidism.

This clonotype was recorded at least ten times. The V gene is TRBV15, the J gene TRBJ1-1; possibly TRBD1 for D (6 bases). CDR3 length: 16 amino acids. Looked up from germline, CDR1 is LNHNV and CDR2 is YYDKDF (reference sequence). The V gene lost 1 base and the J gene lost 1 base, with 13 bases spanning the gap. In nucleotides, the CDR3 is TGTGCCACCAGCAGAGTCGGGGGCCCCGGGAACACTGAAGCTTTCTTT. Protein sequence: CATSRVGGPGNTEAFF.

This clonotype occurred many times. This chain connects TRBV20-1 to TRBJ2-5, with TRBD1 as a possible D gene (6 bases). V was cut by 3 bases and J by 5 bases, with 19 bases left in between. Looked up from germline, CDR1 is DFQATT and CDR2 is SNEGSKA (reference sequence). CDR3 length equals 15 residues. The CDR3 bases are TGCAGTGCTAGGTCCGACAGGTGGCTTAGGGAGACCCAGTACTTC. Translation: CSARSDRWLRETQYF.

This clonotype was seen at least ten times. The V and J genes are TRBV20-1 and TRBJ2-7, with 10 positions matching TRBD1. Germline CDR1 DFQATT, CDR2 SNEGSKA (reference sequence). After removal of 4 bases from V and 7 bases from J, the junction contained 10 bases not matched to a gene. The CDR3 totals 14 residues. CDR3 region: CSANPGTGEGEQYF. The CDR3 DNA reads TGCAGTGCTAACCCCGGGACAGGGGAAGGAGAGCAGTACTTC.

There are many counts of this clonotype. CDR3 coding DNA: TGTGCCAGCAGCCCTCGAGGGCATTTTCAAGAGACCCAGTACTTC. Amino acids: CASSPRGHFQETQYF. The chain combines TRBV7-9 with TRBJ2-5, with D possibly matching TRBD2 (5 bases). Trimming took 5 bases from V and 2 from J, leaving 15 bases between them. The CDR3 runs to 15 residues. Germline loops: CDR1 SEHNR, CDR2 FQNEAQ (reference sequence).

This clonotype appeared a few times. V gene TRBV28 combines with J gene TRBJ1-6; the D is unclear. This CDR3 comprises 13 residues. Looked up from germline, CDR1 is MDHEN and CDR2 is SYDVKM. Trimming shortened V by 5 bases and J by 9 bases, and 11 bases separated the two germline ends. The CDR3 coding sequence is TGTGCCAGCAGTACTTCTGGCGGTTCACCCCTCCACTTT. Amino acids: CASSTSGGSPLHF.

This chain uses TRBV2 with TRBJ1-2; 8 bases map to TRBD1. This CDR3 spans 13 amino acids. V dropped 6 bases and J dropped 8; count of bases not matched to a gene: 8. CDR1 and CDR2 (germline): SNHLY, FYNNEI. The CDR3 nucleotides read TGTGCCAGCAGCCAGGACAGGGCGAGGGGCTACACCTTC. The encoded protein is CASSQDRARGYTF.

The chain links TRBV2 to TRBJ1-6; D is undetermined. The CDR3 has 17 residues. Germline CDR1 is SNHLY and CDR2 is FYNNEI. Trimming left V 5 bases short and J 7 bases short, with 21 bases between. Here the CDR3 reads CASSLPTTRASNSPLHF. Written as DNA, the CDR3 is TGTGCCAGCAGTTTACCAACAACGAGGGCCTCCAATTCACCCCTCCACTTT. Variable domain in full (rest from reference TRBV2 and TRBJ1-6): EPEVTQTPSHQVTQMGQEVILRCVPISNHLYFYWYRQILGQKVEFLVSFYNNEISEKSEIFDDQFSVERPDGSNFTLKIRSTKLEDSAMYFCASSLPTTRASNSPLHFGNGTRLTVT.

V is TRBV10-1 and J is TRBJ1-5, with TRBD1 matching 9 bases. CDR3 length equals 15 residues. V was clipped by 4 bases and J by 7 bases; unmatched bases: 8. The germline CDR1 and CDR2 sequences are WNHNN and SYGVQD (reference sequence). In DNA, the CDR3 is TGCGCCAGCAGTGCCGGGACAGGGTTTAACCAGCCCCAGCATTTT. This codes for CASSAGTGFNQPQHF.

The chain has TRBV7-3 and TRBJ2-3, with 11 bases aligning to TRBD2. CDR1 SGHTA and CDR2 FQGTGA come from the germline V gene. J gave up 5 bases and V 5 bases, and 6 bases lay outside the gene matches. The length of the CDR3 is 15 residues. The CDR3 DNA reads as TGTGCCAGCAGCATTAGCGGGAGGGCCTTAGATACGCAGTATTTT. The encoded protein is CASSISGRALDTQYF.

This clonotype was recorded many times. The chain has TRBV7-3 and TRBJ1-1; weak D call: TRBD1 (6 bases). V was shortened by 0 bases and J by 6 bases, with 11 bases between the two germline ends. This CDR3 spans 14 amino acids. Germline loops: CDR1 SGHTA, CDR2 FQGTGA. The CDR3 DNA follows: TGTGCCAGCAGCTTAACGGGGGCAGTGTCTGAAGCTTTCTTT. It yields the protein CASSLTGAVSEAFF. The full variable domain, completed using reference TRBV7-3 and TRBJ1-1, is GAGVSQTPSNKVTEKGKYVELRCDPISGHTALYWYRQSLGQGPEFLIYFQGTGAADDSGLPNDRFFAVRPEGSVSTLKIQRTERGDSAVYLCASSLTGAVSEAFFGQGTRLTVV.

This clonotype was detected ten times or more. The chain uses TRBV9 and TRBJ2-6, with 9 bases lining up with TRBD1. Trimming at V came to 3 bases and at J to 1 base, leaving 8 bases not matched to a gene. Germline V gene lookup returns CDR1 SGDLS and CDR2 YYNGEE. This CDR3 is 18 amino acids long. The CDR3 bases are TGTGCCAGCAGCGCCCTTCCGGGACAGGGTTCTGGGGCCAACGTCCTGACTTTC. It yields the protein CASSALPGQGSGANVLTF.

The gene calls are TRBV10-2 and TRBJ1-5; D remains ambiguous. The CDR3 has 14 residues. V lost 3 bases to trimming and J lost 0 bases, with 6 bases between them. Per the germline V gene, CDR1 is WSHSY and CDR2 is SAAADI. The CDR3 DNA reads TGCGCCAGCAGTGAAAAGGTTAGCAATCAGCCCCAGCATTTT. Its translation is CASSEKVSNQPQHF.

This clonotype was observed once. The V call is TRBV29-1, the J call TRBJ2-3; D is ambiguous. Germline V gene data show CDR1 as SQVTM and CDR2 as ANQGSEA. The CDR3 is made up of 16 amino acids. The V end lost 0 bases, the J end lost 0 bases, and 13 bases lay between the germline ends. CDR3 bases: TGCAGCGTTGAAGATCGGGCCAGTTCTAGCACAGATACGCAGTATTTT. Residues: CSVEDRASSSTDTQYF.